This T cell receptor (beta chain) was sequenced in a study of Graves' ophthalmopathy and Graves' hyperthyroidism. A note on this clonotype: A read error may produce the germline difference seen at one junction end.

Amplification targeted the TCR beta CDR3 regions, with RNA transcripts as the source material. The first round was an RT-PCR with HTBI primers, and the second round was a multiplex PCR. TCRdb called the multiplex PCR reads again in MiXCR, with one record for every CDR3 protein. This table holds some 1.1 million distinct CDR3 sequences, roughly two fifths found once. Per the germline V gene, CDR1 is SGHRS and CDR2 is YFSETQ. The CDR3 consists of 14 residues. Sequences were obtained from peripheral blood or thyroid tissue (not recorded which). The chain recombines TRBV5-1 with TRBJ2-2; D is possibly TRBD2 (6 bases). This clonotype was sampled from an adult man with Graves' hyperthyroidism. The CDR3 is CASSGGTNTGGLFF. The CDR3 DNA reads as TGCGCCAGCAGTGGCGGAACGAACACCGGGGGGCTGTTTTTT.